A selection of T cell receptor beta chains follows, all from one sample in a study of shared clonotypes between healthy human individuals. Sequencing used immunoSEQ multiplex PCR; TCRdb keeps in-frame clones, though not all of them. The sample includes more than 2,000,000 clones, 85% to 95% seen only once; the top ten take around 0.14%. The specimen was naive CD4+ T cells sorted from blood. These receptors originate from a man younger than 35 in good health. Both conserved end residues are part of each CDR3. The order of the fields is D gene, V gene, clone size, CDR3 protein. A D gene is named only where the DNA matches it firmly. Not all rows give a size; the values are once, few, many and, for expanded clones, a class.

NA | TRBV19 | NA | CASGETGISNQPQHF
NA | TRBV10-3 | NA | CAISDAGSRDEQFF
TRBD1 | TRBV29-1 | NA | CSVVRQGGEKLFF
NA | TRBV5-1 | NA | CASSLDSELFF
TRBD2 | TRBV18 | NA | CASSPPVGGRSETQYF
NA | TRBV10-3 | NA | CAISESIGVPQHF
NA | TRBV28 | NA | CASLSPGQGEPQHF
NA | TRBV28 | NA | CASSRTGGGVEKLFF
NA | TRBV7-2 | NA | CASSLQLASAHEQFF
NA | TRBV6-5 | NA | CASSRRPDTQYF
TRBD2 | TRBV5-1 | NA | CASSLARLAGEETQYF
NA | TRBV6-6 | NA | CASSGRVENEKLFF
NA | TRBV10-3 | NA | CAISEGLTQSPLHF
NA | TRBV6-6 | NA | CASRGEFGGYTF
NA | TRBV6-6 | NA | CASSDGRDGSEAFF
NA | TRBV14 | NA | CASSQYRNTEAFF
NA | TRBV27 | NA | CASSLGRQPQETQYF
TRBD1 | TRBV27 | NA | CASSLPGQMNTEAFF
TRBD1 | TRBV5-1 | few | CASSPEDRGNTEAFF
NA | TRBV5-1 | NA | CASSLSRWGGGELFF
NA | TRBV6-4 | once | CASSDRTFAIYF
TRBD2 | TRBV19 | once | CASSPTSGRAGTQYF
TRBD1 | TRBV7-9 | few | CASSPRQGGNTEAFF
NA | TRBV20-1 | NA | CSAYSMVEQFF
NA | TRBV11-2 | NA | CASSPDGIGNQPQHF
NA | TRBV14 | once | CASAAGGNTEAFF
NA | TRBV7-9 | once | CASRLGAYEQYF
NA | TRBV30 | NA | CAWTRGASETQYF
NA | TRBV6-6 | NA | CASSFRVPDTQYF
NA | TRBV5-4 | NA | CASSLGRESYNEQFF
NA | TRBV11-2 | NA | CASSLVMGKGGKLFF
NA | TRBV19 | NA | CASSYRGKGNSPLHF